The clone carrying this T cell receptor (beta chain) was seen only a few times. This entry belongs to a study of response to subunit inactivated influenza vaccine. TCRdb recomputed calls from the RT-PCR reads with MiXCR, one row per CDR3 protein. The sample lists about 540,000 distinct CDR3 sequences, roughly 23% occurring once. V was pared by 0 bases and J by 8 bases, with 15 bases of the junction left unmatched. This CDR3 has 19 residues. Germline assignment: CDR1 SGHRS and CDR2 YFSETQ. The sample was also linked to a second study, of T cells expressing NK-cell markers. That publication notes: The authors generated TCR beta cDNA through 5'RACE template switching with UMIs.

This specimen was CD4+ T cells sorted from PBMCs, taken about 12 days after vaccination. This clonotype was sampled from a middle-aged man who received an inactivated influenza vaccine. The chain combines TRBV5-1 with TRBJ2-1; 12 bases are a match to TRBD2. CDR3 sequence (DNA): TGCGCCAGCAGCTTGGCCCCCCCGGGACTAGCGGGCCTTGGGGATGAGCAGTTCTTC. Amino acid sequence: CASSLAPPGLAGLGDEQFF.